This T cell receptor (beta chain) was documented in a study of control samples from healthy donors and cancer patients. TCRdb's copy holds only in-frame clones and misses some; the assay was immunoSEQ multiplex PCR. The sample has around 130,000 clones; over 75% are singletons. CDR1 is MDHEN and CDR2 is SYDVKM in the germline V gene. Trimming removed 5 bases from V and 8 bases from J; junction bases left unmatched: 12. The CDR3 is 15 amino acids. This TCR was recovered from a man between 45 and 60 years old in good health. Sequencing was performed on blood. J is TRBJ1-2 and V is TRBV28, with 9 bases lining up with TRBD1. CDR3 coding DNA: TGTGCCAGCAGTAACTACAGGGGGCTGGTCGGGGGCTACACCTTC. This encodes CASSNYRGLVGGYTF.